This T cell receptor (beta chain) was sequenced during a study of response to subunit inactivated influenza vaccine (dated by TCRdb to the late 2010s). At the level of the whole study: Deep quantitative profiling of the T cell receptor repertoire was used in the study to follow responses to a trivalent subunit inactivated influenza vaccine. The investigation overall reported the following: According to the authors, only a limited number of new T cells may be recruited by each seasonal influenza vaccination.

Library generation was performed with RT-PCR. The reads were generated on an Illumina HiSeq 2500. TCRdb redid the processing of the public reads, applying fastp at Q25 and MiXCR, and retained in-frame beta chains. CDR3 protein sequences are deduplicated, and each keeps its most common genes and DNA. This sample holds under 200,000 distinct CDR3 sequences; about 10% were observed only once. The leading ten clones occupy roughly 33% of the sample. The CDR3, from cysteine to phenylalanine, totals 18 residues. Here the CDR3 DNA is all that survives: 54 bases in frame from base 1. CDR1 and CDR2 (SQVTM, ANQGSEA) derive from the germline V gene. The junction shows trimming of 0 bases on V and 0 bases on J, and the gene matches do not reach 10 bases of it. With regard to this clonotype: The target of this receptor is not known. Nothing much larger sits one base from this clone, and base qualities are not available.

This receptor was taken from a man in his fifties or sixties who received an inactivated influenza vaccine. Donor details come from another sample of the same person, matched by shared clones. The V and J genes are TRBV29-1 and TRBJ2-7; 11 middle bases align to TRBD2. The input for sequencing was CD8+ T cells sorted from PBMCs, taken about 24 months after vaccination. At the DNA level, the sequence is TGCAGCGTTGAAGAGAGGCTAGCGGGGGGACCCTTCTCCTACGAGCAGTACTTC. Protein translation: CSVEERLAGGPFSYEQYF.